A selection of T cell receptor beta chains follows, all from one sample in a study of esophageal squamous cell carcinoma under preoperative chemotherapy. TCRdb redid the calling of the PCR reads with MiXCR, one entry per CDR3 protein. The sample holds over 14,000 distinct CDR3 sequences, 60% seen once. The sample here was taken from a patient given preoperative chemotherapy. The receptors here all came from a human donor with esophageal squamous cell carcinoma. The donor label of this sample is uncertain. Each CDR3 is given with its conserved first and last residue. D genes are given only for firm matches. Clone size is given for some rows only: seen once, a few or many times, or a class if the clone is expanded.

TRBJ2-7	-	-	TRBV6-1	CASSGVNVQYF	TGTGCCAGCAGTGGAGTTAACGTGCAGTACTTC
TRBJ2-2	-	few	TRBV25-1	CASSEDGTSNTGELFF	TGTGCCAGCAGTGAAGACGGGACATCGAACACCGGGGAGCTGTTTTTT
TRBJ1-6	-	-	TRBV10-3	CAINDRDGPNSPLHF	TGTGCCATCAACGACCGGGACGGACCTAATTCACCCCTCCACTTT
TRBJ2-3	TRBD2	-	TRBV7-2	CASSFRTSGSTDTQYF	TGTGCCAGCAGCTTCCGGACTAGCGGGTCCACAGATACGCAGTATTTT
TRBJ2-5	-	-	TRBV12-3/TRBV12-4	CASSYKATETQYF	TGTGCCAGCAGTTATAAGGCTACCGAGACCCAGTACTTC
TRBJ2-1	TRBD1	-	TRBV12-3/TRBV12-4	CASSWGDRESETQFF	TGTGCCAGCAGTTGGGGGGACAGGGAGTCTGAGACCCAGTTCTTC
TRBJ2-4	-	many	TRBV6-1	CASSKGGLPGGNIQYF	TGTGCCAGCAGCAAGGGGGGGCTCCCCGGAGGAAACATTCAGTACTTC
TRBJ2-3	TRBD2	few	TRBV6-1	CASAGGGDQETQYF	TGTGCGAGCGCTGGGGGGGGGGACCAAGAGACGCAGTATTTC
TRBJ1-2	TRBD1	-	TRBV6-1	CASRGQYLYYGYTF	TGTGCCAGCAGGGGACAGTACCTCTACTATGGCTACACCTTC
TRBJ2-3	-	-	TRBV6-4	CAAGDGGGSKDTQYF	TGTGCCGCGGGTGACGGGGGCGGGAGCAAAGATACGCAGTATTTT
TRBJ2-3	-	-	TRBV6-1	CAGSGERGHETQYF	TGTGCGGGCAGCGGGGAGAGGGGGCACGAGACGCAGTATTTT
TRBJ2-3	-	-	TRBV6-1	CASSSERGDETQYF	TGTGCCAGCAGCAGCGAGAGGGGGGACGAGACGCAGTACTTT
TRBJ2-2	-	-	TRBV6-1	CASSGREGGRAPYSELFF	TGTGCCAGCAGTGGGAGAGAGGGGGGGCGGGCGCCCTACAGTGAGCTGTTTTTT
TRBJ2-1	TRBD2	many	TRBV10-1	CASSLDGRDEQFF	TGCGCCAGCAGTTTAGACGGGAGGGATGAGCAGTTCTTC
TRBJ2-1	TRBD2	many	TRBV6-1	CASKTSGNYNEQFF	TGTGCCAGCAAGACTAGCGGGAACTACAATGAGCAGTTCTTC
TRBJ2-1	-	-	TRBV6-1	CASSLDRWTSYNEQFF	TGTGCCAGCAGCCTAGACAGGTGGACCTCCTACAATGAGCAGTTCTTC
TRBJ2-1	TRBD2	-	TRBV6-4	CASSDSSGGAYNEQFF	TGTGCCAGCAGTGACTCGAGCGGGGGGGCCTACAATGAGCAGTTCTTC
TRBJ2-1	TRBD2	-	TRBV6-1	CASSERGTILYNEQFF	TGTGCCAGCAGTGAACGAGGGACTATCCTTTACAATGAGCAGTTCTTC
TRBJ2-3	-	once	TRBV25-1	CASSECSCYNEQYF	TGTGCCAGCAGTGAATGTAGCTGCTACAATGAGCAGTATTTT
TRBJ2-1	-	-	TRBV6-1	CASSSPGGTYNEQFF	TGTGCCAGCAGCTCCCCGGGCGGTACCTACAATGAGCAGTTCTTC
TRBJ2-1	-	-	TRBV7-6	CASSDDIYEQFF	TGTGCCAGCAGCGACGACATCTACGAGCAGTTCTTC
TRBJ2-1	TRBD2	many	TRBV7-2	CASSPQWWLAGGRGANEQFF	TGTGCCAGCAGCCCGCAGTGGTGGCTAGCGGGAGGGCGGGGTGCAAATGAGCAGTTCTTC
TRBJ2-3	-	-	TRBV10-3	CAGGPGLGGLETQYF	TGTGCCGGGGGTCCTGGGCTAGGGGGACTTGAGACGCAGTATTTT
TRBJ1-2	TRBD1	-	TRBV5-3	CARSASQGAAPYGYTF	TGTGCCAGAAGCGCAAGTCAGGGGGCAGCCCCCTATGGCTACACCTTC
TRBJ2-2	TRBD2	-	TRBV4-1	CASSLAGGGVTGELFF	TGCGCCAGCAGCTTAGCGGGAGGGGGAGTTACCGGGGAGCTGTTTTTT
TRBJ2-7	TRBD2	-	TRBV7-2	CASSRRGSSYEQYF	TGTGCCAGCAGCAGACGCGGGAGTTCCTACGAGCAGTACTTC
TRBJ2-3	-	-	TRBV6-1	CASGRNRGHGPDTQYF	TGTGCCAGCGGGCGGAACCGGGGGCACGGGCCAGATACGCAGTATTTC
TRBJ2-3	TRBD2	few	TRBV6-1	CASASGGDQETQYF	TGTGCCAGCGCTAGCGGGGGGGACCAAGAGACGCAGTATTTC
TRBJ2-3	-	-	TRBV6-1	CASLQAVSTNTQYF	TGTGCGAGCCTCCAGGCTGTGAGCACAAATACGCAGTACTTT
TRBJ2-1	-	medium-sized	TRBV6-5	CASSFSGNYNEQFF	TGTGCCAGCAGCTTTAGCGGTAACTACAATGAGCAGTTCTTC
TRBJ1-6	-	few	TRBV27	CASSLFTSYNSPLHF	TGTGCCAGCAGCCTTTTCACTTCATATAATTCACCCCTCCACTTT